This TCR beta chain was recovered during a study of CD8 T cells in ankylosing spondylitis (dated by TCRdb to the late 2010s). In terms of the full investigation: The study profiled T cell receptor beta repertoires in healthy donors and ankylosing spondylitis patients to find disease-linked TCR variants. In total, the full study cohort was made up of about 99 healthy donors and roughly 27 ankylosing spondylitis patients. Peripheral blood was sampled, and synovial fluid was additionally collected from ankylosing spondylitis patients.

The junction carries 12 bases between V and J, which are trimmed by 2 bases and 4 bases respectively. Measured from the cysteine to the phenylalanine, the CDR3 is 14 residues long. Solely the CDR3 DNA is kept, with 42 bases framed from the first base. CDR1 and CDR2, looked up from the germline V gene (reference sequence), are DFQATT and SNEGSKA. Sequencing was carried out with an Illumina HiSeq 2500. Quantitative 5'-RACE with molecular barcodes was used to prepare TCR beta libraries. As for how the authors treated the data: To identify disease-linked TCR variants, a new computational method was used, one built on a probabilistic model of VDJ rearrangement. In TCRdb, the public reads were trimmed at Q25 with fastp and aligned with MiXCR, with productive beta chains retained. Each entry is one CDR3 protein sequence, shown with its most common DNA and genes. These V and J calls are TCRdb output, not the study's own analysis. Present in this sample are some 290,000 distinct CDR3 sequences, over 15% of which were seen just once. The top ten clones comprise 7.5% to 9.5% of the sample.

Beyond this particular receptor, the publication reports: Blood from ankylosing spondylitis patients appeared to be characterized by a TCR beta motif made up of eight highly homologous amino acid variants. In peripheral blood, the disease-linked clones were found at relatively low frequencies and had a CD8+ phenotype. Significant enrichment of the disease-linked clones was reported in matched synovial fluid samples from ankylosing spondylitis patients. Some TCR beta motif variants had previously been reported in synovial fluid and blood of reactive arthritis patients, which suggested common disease-initiation mechanisms.

This clonotype was seen a handful of times. It lacks a known antigen. Base qualities are not at hand, and no much larger clone is one base apart. The clonotype originates from a male donor with ankylosing spondylitis or in good health (not recorded which). Sequenced sample: blood, either unsorted or a sorted T cell fraction (not recorded which). The chain joins TRBV20-1 to TRBJ1-5, with the D gene call left open. CDR3 sequence: CSARSGNTNQPQHF. The DNA sequence follows: TGCAGTGCTAGATCCGGGAACACGAATCAGCCCCAGCATTTT.